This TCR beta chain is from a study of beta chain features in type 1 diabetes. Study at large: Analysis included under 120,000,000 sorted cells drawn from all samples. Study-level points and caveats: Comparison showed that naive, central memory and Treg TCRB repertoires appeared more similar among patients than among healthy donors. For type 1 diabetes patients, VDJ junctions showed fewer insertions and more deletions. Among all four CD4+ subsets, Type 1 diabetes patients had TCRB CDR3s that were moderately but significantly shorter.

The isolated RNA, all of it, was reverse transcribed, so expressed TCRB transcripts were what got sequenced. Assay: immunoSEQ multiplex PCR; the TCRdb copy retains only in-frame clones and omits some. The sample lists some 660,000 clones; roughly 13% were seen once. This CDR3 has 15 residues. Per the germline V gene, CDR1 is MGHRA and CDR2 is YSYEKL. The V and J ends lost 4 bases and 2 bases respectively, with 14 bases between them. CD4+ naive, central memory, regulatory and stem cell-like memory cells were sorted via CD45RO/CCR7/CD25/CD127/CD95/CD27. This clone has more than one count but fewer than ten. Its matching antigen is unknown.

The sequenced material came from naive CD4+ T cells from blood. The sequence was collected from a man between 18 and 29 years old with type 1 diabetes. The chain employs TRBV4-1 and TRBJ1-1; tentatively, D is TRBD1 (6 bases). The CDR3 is CASSLRWGANTEAFF. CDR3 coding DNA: TGCGCCAGCAGCCTCCGTTGGGGGGCTAACACTGAAGCTTTCTTT.